The 24 T cell receptor beta chains reported below all come from one sample, sequenced in a study of T cell responses to AZD1222 COVID-19 vaccine. Assay: immunoSEQ multiplex PCR; the TCRdb copy retains only in-frame clones and omits some. The table includes under 200,000 clones, roughly 91% detected once. Specimen: peripheral blood, collected 28 days after the second AZD1222 dose. These TCRs come from an adult who received the AZD1222 COVID-19 vaccine.

The chain links TRBV7-8 to TRBJ2-2, with D tentatively TRBD1 or TRBD2 (5 bases each). This CDR3 has 15 amino acids. In germline, CDR1 is SGHVS, CDR2 FQNEAQ. Trimming stripped 3 bases from V and 6 bases from J, with 14 bases between. Written as DNA, the CDR3 is TGTGCCAGCAGCTTGCCCCAGGTGGGGGCCGGGGAGCTGTTTTTT. Encoded protein: CASSLPQVGAGELFF.

V is TRBV19 and J is TRBJ1-1, with a tentative D call TRBD1 (6 bases). Between the trimmed V and J ends, which lost 5 bases and 4 bases, there was a span of 17 bases. The germline V gene has CDR1 LNHDA and CDR2 SQIVND (reference sequence). The CDR3 consists of 15 residues. The CDR3 is CASSFGGLAGTEAFF. The DNA of the CDR3 is TGTGCCAGTAGTTTTGGGGGCCTAGCGGGCACTGAAGCTTTCTTT.

The chain couples TRBV18 to TRBJ2-2; 10 bases map to TRBD1. Germline CDR1 is KGHSH and CDR2 is LQKENI. Trimming took 5 bases from V and 4 from J; bases not matched to a gene: 7. The CDR3 runs to 16 residues. The CDR3 protein is CASSVPGTGVTGELFF. DNA for the CDR3: TGTGCCAGCTCAGTCCCCGGGACAGGGGTCACCGGGGAGCTGTTTTTT.

The chain carries TRBV4-2 and TRBJ2-7, with 14 bases matching TRBD2. The germline CDR1 and CDR2 sequences are LGHNA and YNFKEQ. V lost 4 bases and J lost 9; bases outside the gene matches: 5. The CDR3 is 14 residues long. This CDR3 reads CASSPGTSGSTQYF. In DNA form, the CDR3 reads TGTGCCAGCAGCCCAGGGACTAGCGGGAGCACGCAGTACTTC.

The chain combines TRBV5-1 with TRBJ1-4; 10 bases line up with TRBD1. Per germline, CDR1 SGHRS and CDR2 YFSETQ. J gave up 8 bases and V 4 bases, and 8 bases lay outside the gene matches. The CDR3 spans 15 residues. The CDR3 DNA sequence: TGCGCCAGCAGCCAATCCGGGACAGGGGAGGAAAAACTGTTTTTT. Its translation: CASSQSGTGEEKLFF.

V usage is TRBV7-2 and J usage is TRBJ2-1; weak D call: TRBD2 (6 bases). V was shortened by 3 bases and J by 7 bases, with 10 bases between the two germline ends. The CDR3 sequence is 13 residues long. CDR1 SGHTA and CDR2 FQGNSA come from the germline V gene. The CDR3 spells CASSFLALNEQFF. In nucleotides, the CDR3 is TGTGCCAGCAGCTTCCTAGCGCTTAATGAGCAGTTCTTC.

The J gene is TRBJ1-2, the V gene TRBV6-2 or TRBV6-3; 9 bases match TRBD1. This CDR3 spans 15 amino acids. Germline V gives CDR1 MNHEY, CDR2 SVGEGT. Unmatched junction bases numbered 9, after V lost 2 bases and J lost 8 bases. CDR3 bases: TGTGCCAGCAGTTACCCAAGACAGGGGGATTACGGCTACACCTTC. Encoded protein: CASSYPRQGDYGYTF.

This sequence joins TRBV7-6 and TRBJ2-7, with D hard to call. V lost 1 base to trimming and J lost 2 bases, with 18 bases between them. Germline V gene data show CDR1 as SGHVS and CDR2 as FNYEAQ. This CDR3 contains 17 residues. The CDR3 spells CASSLGVQGSSPYEQYF. The CDR3 nucleotides are TGTGCCAGCAGCTTAGGGGTGCAAGGTTCGTCACCCTACGAGCAGTACTTC.

The chain is built from TRBV4-3 and TRBJ1-4; D perhaps matches TRBD1 (6 bases). The V and J ends lost 0 bases and 8 bases respectively, with 13 bases between them. This CDR3 region has 15 residues. Germline lookup yields CDR1 LGHNA and CDR2 YSLEER. The CDR3: CASSQEGTTREKLFF. The CDR3 DNA reads as TGCGCCAGCAGCCAAGAGGGGACAACGCGCGAAAAACTGTTTTTT.

The gene calls are TRBV30 and TRBJ2-3; D is possibly TRBD1 (6 bases). Germline lookup yields CDR1 GTSNPN and CDR2 SVGIG (reference sequence). This CDR3 is 13 amino acids long. Trimming left V 8 bases short and J 1 base short, with 13 bases between. CDR3 nucleotide sequence: TGTGCCGGTCAGGGGCTAGGCACAGATACGCAGTATTTT. Translated: CAGQGLGTDTQYF.

The chain is built from TRBV28 and TRBJ2-5, with 7 bases lining up with TRBD1. V gave up 5 bases and J gave up 5 bases; unmatched junction bases: 8. Germline V gives CDR1 MDHEN, CDR2 SYDVKM. This CDR3 has 14 amino acids. CDR3 region: CASSKNTGVETQYF. CDR3 coding DNA: TGTGCCAGCAGTAAAAATACAGGGGTCGAGACCCAGTACTTC. Filled out from reference TRBV28 and TRBJ2-5, the complete variable domain reads DVKVTQSSRYLVKRTGEKVFLECVQDMDHENMFWYRQDPGLGLRLIYFSYDVKMKEKGDIPEGYSVSREKKERFSLILESASTNQTSMYLCASSKNTGVETQYFGPGTRLLVL.

This sequence joins TRBV18 and TRBJ2-7; D possibly corresponds to TRBD2 (6 bases). Germline V gene data show CDR1 as KGHSH and CDR2 as LQKENI. V shed 0 bases and J shed 6 bases, with 9 bases lying between them. CDR3 size: 13 residues. The CDR3 nucleotides are TGTGCCAGCTCACCACCGACGGGGGTCGAGCAGTACTTC. Translating gives CASSPPTGVEQYF.

The gene calls are TRBV7-6 and TRBJ2-7, with TRBD2 matching 9 bases. Per the germline V gene, CDR1 is SGHVS and CDR2 is FNYEAQ. The V segment lost 1 base and the J segment 3 bases; nucleotides outside the gene matches: 13. The CDR3 spans 18 residues. The DNA of the CDR3 is TGTGCCAGCAGCTTAGGTCATAGCCTAGCGGGATTCTTCTACGAGCAGTACTTC. Translated: CASSLGHSLAGFFYEQYF.

This clone was found once. The chain couples TRBV9 to TRBJ2-3; 10 positions match TRBD1. The trim removed 3 bases at V and 0 bases at J, leaving 10 bases unmatched. The CDR3 contains 18 residues. In germline, CDR1 is SGDLS, CDR2 YYNGEE. CDR3 residues: CASSATPGQGRSTDTQYF. In DNA form, the CDR3 reads TGTGCCAGCAGCGCAACTCCGGGACAGGGGAGGAGCACAGATACGCAGTATTTT.

The chain links TRBV3-1 (or the pseudogene TRBV3-2) to TRBJ2-1, with TRBD2 as a possible D gene (5 bases). The CDR3 is made up of 23 amino acids. V lost 0 bases to trimming and J lost 0 bases, with 30 bases between them. Germline lookup yields CDR1 LGHDT and CDR2 YNNKEL (reference sequence). CDR3 protein: CASSQERAVEERGYTSSYNEQFF. The CDR3 DNA reads as TGTGCCAGCAGCCAAGAAAGGGCGGTAGAGGAAAGAGGGTACACGAGCTCCTACAATGAGCAGTTCTTC.

The V call is TRBV7-2, the J call TRBJ1-2, with no clear D. The CDR3 is made up of 13 amino acids. CDR1 is SGHTA and CDR2 is FQGNSA in the germline V gene. V dropped 4 bases and J dropped 6 bases, with 12 bases sitting between them. CDR3 sequence reads: CASSSYTSHGYTF. In DNA, the CDR3 is TGTGCCAGCAGCTCCTACACATCACATGGCTACACCTTC.

V and J are TRBV7-9 and TRBJ2-3; no clear D. This CDR3 spans 13 amino acids. Germline assignment: CDR1 SEHNR and CDR2 FQNEAQ (reference sequence). Trimming removed 3 bases at V and 0 bases at J, with 4 bases between. DNA for the CDR3: TGTGCCAGCAGCTTCTATAGCACAGATACGCAGTATTTT. This gives the protein CASSFYSTDTQYF.

The CDR3 loop reads CASSYRHGGNYGYTF. In nucleotides, the CDR3 is TGTGCCAGCAGCTACCGACACGGGGGAAACTATGGCTACACCTTC. V gene TRBV7-2 combines with J gene TRBJ1-2; D perhaps matches TRBD1 (5 bases). V lost 4 bases, J lost 2 bases, and 14 bases lay in between. Germline loops: CDR1 SGHTA, CDR2 FQGNSA. The CDR3 runs to 15 residues. The full variable domain, completed using reference TRBV7-2 and TRBJ1-2, is GAGVSQSPSNKVTEKGKDVELRCDPISGHTALYWYRQSLGQGLEFLIYFQGNSAPDKSGLPSDRFSAERTGGSVSTLTIQRTQQEDSAVYLCASSYRHGGNYGYTFGSGTRLTVV.

DNA of the CDR3: TGTGCCAGCAACAGGGTGAACGAGCAGTACTTC. It codes for CASNRVNEQYF. The chain recombines TRBV2 with TRBJ2-7; a weak D match, TRBD1 (6 bases). The V end lost 7 bases, the J end lost 5 bases, and 9 bases lay between the germline ends. CDR1 is SNHLY and CDR2 is FYNNEI in the germline V gene. This CDR3 contains 11 residues.

V is TRBV25-1 and J is TRBJ2-3; 8 positions agree with TRBD2. Trimming at V came to 6 bases and at J to 6 bases, leaving 5 bases not matched to a gene. The CDR3 extends over 13 amino acids. Germline V CDR1 and CDR2: MGHDK, SYGVNS. The CDR3 is CASSGTSSDTQYF. The CDR3 DNA is TGTGCCAGCAGCGGGACTAGTTCGGATACGCAGTATTTT.

The chain employs TRBV2 and TRBJ2-3, with 7 nucleotides matching TRBD2. CDR3 size: 14 residues. The J segment lost 3 bases and the V segment lost 7 bases, leaving 7 bases of the junction unmatched. The germline V gene has CDR1 SNHLY and CDR2 FYNNEI. CDR3 protein: CASTRLASTDTQYF. The CDR3 nucleotides are TGTGCCAGCACGCGACTAGCTAGTACAGATACGCAGTATTTT.

The V call is TRBV18, the J call TRBJ2-5; TRBD2 is a possible D gene (6 bases). The CDR3 has 13 residues. Germline V gives CDR1 KGHSH, CDR2 LQKENI. V lost 4 bases and J 4 bases, leaving 10 bases between the germline ends. The CDR3 protein is CASSQTSGETQYF. CDR3 nucleotides: TGTGCCAGCTCACAGACTAGTGGAGAGACCCAGTACTTC.

V usage is TRBV6-1 and J usage is TRBJ2-5; the match to TRBD1 covers 8 bases. The CDR3 runs to 15 residues. CDR1 is MNHNS, CDR2 SASEGT, per germline. V lost 2 bases and J lost 1; bases outside the gene matches: 3. The CDR3 bases are TGTGCCAGCAGTGAAACCGGACAGGGCCAAGAGACCCAGTACTTC. It codes for CASSETGQGQETQYF.

The chain has TRBV6-2 or TRBV6-3 and TRBJ1-2; D gene unclear. V was shortened by 4 bases and J by 4 bases, with 10 bases between the two germline ends. This CDR3 is built from 13 residues. In germline, CDR1 is MNHEY, CDR2 SVGEGT. CDR3 nucleotides: TGTGCCAGCAGTTTCGACGGCGGCTATGGCTACACCTTC. Translating gives CASSFDGGYGYTF.